The 20 T cell receptor beta chains in this list originate from one sample, sequenced in a study of shared T cell receptors in the human thymus. Clones were sequenced by immunoSEQ multiplex PCR, and TCRdb holds only the in-frame ones, with some missing. The sample has approximately 730,000 clones; 80% to 90% are singletons. These data were also filed under a second study, of human thymus T cells.

Input material: thymocytes. These receptors all stem from a girl less than two years old with a congenital heart defect.

The chain couples TRBV7-9 to TRBJ1-4, with unresolved D. Germline-derived CDR1 and CDR2 are SEHNR and FQNEAQ (reference sequence). The V and J ends lost 5 bases and 8 bases respectively, with 18 bases between them. The CDR3 loop spans 15 amino acids. CDR3 sequence: CASSQPVGVSEKLFF. CDR3 DNA: TGTGCCAGCAGCCAGCCGGTCGGGGTTTCGGAAAAACTGTTTTTT. Looking up the rest from reference TRBV7-9 and TRBJ1-4 gives the full variable domain: DTGVSQNPRHKITKRGQNVTFRCDPISEHNRLYWYRQTLGQGPEFLTYFQNEAQLEKSRLLSDRFSAERPKGSFSTLEIQRTEQGDSAMYLCASSQPVGVSEKLFFGSGTQLSVL.

This chain connects TRBV6-6 to TRBJ1-4; D is uncertain. The CDR3 has 13 residues. The V end was cut by 5 bases, the J end by 12 bases, with 16 bases between. Germline assignment: CDR1 MNHNY and CDR2 SVGAGI (reference sequence). The CDR3 DNA reads as TGTGCCAGCAGTCCTTGGCGGTTGAGGGAACTGTTTTTT. It translates to CASSPWRLRELFF.

The V gene is TRBV11-2, the J gene TRBJ1-5; the D gene is possibly TRBD1 (6 bases). The CDR3 is 19 amino acids. V gave up 1 base and J gave up 0 bases, with 19 bases separating them. Germline V gene data show CDR1 as SGHAT and CDR2 as FQNNGV. CDR3 DNA: TGTGCCAGCAGCTTAGGTCCCACCCAGGGACAACATAGCAATCAGCCCCAGCATTTT. It is translated as CASSLGPTQGQHSNQPQHF.

The rearrangement links TRBV14 to TRBJ1-1; unclear D gene. Germline CDR1 and CDR2: SGHDN and FVKESK. The CDR3 spans 16 residues. Deletions cut 0 bases from V and 11 bases from J, with 22 bases between. CDR3 sequence: CASSQDPTDPAGCAFF. For the CDR3, the DNA is TGTGCCAGCAGCCAAGATCCCACAGACCCTGCTGGGTGCGCTTTCTTT.

J is TRBJ2-7 and V is TRBV27; weak D call: TRBD2 (7 bases). The CDR3 is 15 amino acids. Trimming cost V 5 bases and J 2 bases, with 16 bases left between them. Looked up from germline, CDR1 is MNHEY and CDR2 is SMNVEV (reference sequence). The CDR3 here is CASSRGAVLPYEQYF. CDR3 DNA: TGTGCCAGCAGTCGGGGGGCCGTTCTTCCCTACGAGCAGTACTTC.

This clone has only a few counts. The chain uses TRBV18 and TRBJ1-5; a possible D gene is TRBD1 (5 bases). V lost 4 bases to trimming and J lost 7 bases, with 8 bases between them. CDR1 and CDR2 from the germline V gene are KGHSH and LQKENI. This CDR3 is 12 amino acids long. Here the CDR3 DNA reads TGTGCCAGCTCACTTTCAGGGCAGCCCCAGCATTTT. Translating it yields CASSLSGQPQHF.

The V call is TRBV5-1, the J call TRBJ2-7; the match to TRBD1 covers 10 bases. J gave up 7 bases and V 4 bases, and 8 bases lay outside the gene matches. The length of the CDR3 is 14 residues. The germline V gene has CDR1 SGHRS and CDR2 YFSETQ. The chain's CDR3 is CASSPRQGAGEQYF. The DNA for the CDR3 is TGCGCCAGCAGCCCGAGACAGGGGGCGGGGGAGCAGTACTTC.

A few counts support this clone. The rearrangement links TRBV19 to TRBJ1-5; D uncertain. The germline V gene has CDR1 LNHDA and CDR2 SQIVND (reference sequence). V was pared by 1 base and J by 3 bases, with 7 bases between. The CDR3 has 14 residues. The CDR3 DNA reads TGTGCCAGTAGTATAGGAGTAATCAATCAGCCCCAGCATTTT. Its translation: CASSIGVINQPQHF.

With respect to this clone: A read error may account for a junction end that differs from germline. The chain uses TRBV9 and TRBJ1-2, with TRBD1 matching over 7 bases. The CDR3 length is 11 residues. Per germline, CDR1 SGDLS and CDR2 YYNGEE. For the CDR3, the DNA is TGTGCCAGCAGCGCCCGTGGGGGACAGCCCTTC. Translating gives CASSARGGQPF.

The genes are TRBV29-1 and TRBJ2-1, with D possibly being TRBD2 (5 bases). V lost 7 bases and J 0 bases, leaving 22 bases between the germline ends. The CDR3 extends over 17 amino acids. Germline V gene data show CDR1 as SQVTM and CDR2 as ANQGSEA. The CDR3 spells CSASNPQRQHSYNEQFF. The CDR3 bases are TGCAGCGCCTCAAACCCCCAGCGGCAACACTCCTACAATGAGCAGTTCTTC.

The chain has TRBV18 and TRBJ1-5, with D possibly TRBD1 on 6 matching bases. The V and J ends lost 2 bases and 1 base respectively, with 9 bases between them. The germline V gene encodes CDR1 KGHSH and CDR2 LQKENI. The CDR3 covers 15 residues. The CDR3 DNA reads TGTGCCAGCTCACCAGCACAGGGCAGCAATCAGCCCCAGCATTTT. The encoded protein is CASSPAQGSNQPQHF.

Only a few counts were recorded for this clone. The chain carries TRBV5-4 and TRBJ2-5; 10 positions agree with TRBD2. CDR1 is SGHNT, CDR2 YYREEE, per germline (reference sequence). This CDR3 region has 19 residues. With V trimmed by 1 base and J by 7 bases, 19 bases remained unmatched. CDR3 nucleotides: TGTGCCAGCAGCTTGCCTCAGCGGGGGGGCCCTCCAAGAACCGGGACCCAGTACTTC. Translating gives CASSLPQRGGPPRTGTQYF.

V usage is TRBV9 and J usage is TRBJ2-3, with D possibly matching TRBD2 (5 bases). Trimming removed 0 bases at V and 6 bases at J, with 14 bases between. Looked up from germline, CDR1 is SGDLS and CDR2 is YYNGEE. This CDR3 has 15 residues. CDR3 DNA: TGTGCCAGCAGCGTAGTCCGGGGTAGCGAGGATACGCAGTATTTT. Translated, it gives CASSVVRGSEDTQYF.

CDR3 amino acids: CASPSLRDRGEDTEAFF. DNA of the CDR3: TGTGCCAGCCCCTCGCTTCGGGACAGGGGGGAGGACACTGAAGCTTTCTTT. V is TRBV2 and J is TRBJ1-1; TRBD1 matches at 11 bases. V shed 8 bases and J 3 bases; nucleotides not matched to a gene: 14. This CDR3 spans 17 amino acids. The germline gives CDR1 SNHLY, CDR2 FYNNEI.

The chain employs TRBV14 and TRBJ2-2; possibly TRBD2 for D (6 bases). Germline CDR1 and CDR2: SGHDN and FVKESK. The CDR3 is made up of 14 amino acids. V dropped 0 bases and J dropped 7 bases, with 9 bases sitting between them. Here the CDR3 DNA reads TGTGCCAGCAGCCAAGAATCCGGGGGCGGGGAGCTGTTTTTT. Its protein product is CASSQESGGGELFF.

This clone was detected a few times. The chain is built from TRBV11-2 and TRBJ2-1, with a weak D call TRBD2 (6 bases). V lost 0 bases, J lost 0 bases, and 18 bases lay in between. The CDR3 covers 19 residues. The germline V gene has CDR1 SGHAT and CDR2 FQNNGV. The CDR3 reads CASSLDGAGNASSYNEQFF. CDR3 bases: TGTGCCAGCAGCTTAGATGGGGCGGGAAATGCTAGCTCCTACAATGAGCAGTTCTTC.

The chain has TRBV11-2 and TRBJ2-3; D might be TRBD2 (6 bases). This CDR3 is built from 17 residues. Germline V gene lookup returns CDR1 SGHAT and CDR2 FQNNGV. The ends were cut back, 1 base at V and 1 base at J, with 15 bases in the middle. CDR3 protein: CASSLAAWRGGTDTQYF. The CDR3 DNA reads as TGTGCCAGCAGCTTAGCAGCTTGGCGGGGCGGCACAGATACGCAGTATTTT.

The chain is built from TRBV9 and TRBJ1-2; 9 bases are shared with TRBD1. The V gene end was trimmed by 4 bases and the J gene end by 6 bases; junction bases not matched to a gene: 4. CDR3 length: 13 residues. Germline assignment: CDR1 SGDLS and CDR2 YYNGEE. This CDR3 reads CASSIRDRDGYTF. The CDR3 coding sequence is TGTGCCAGCAGCATTCGGGACAGGGATGGCTACACCTTC.

The chain joins TRBV10-3 to TRBJ2-7, with a possible D match to TRBD2 (6 bases). Trimming removed 8 bases from V and 6 bases from J, with 17 bases in between. The CDR3 consists of 13 residues. Germline CDR1 reads ENHRY; CDR2 reads SYGVKD. The CDR3 nucleotides read TGTGCCATCTGGGCTAGCGAAAGGGCCGAGCAGTACTTC. This codes for CAIWASERAEQYF.

This clone was observed a few times. This chain joins TRBV7-6 and TRBJ1-3, with D possibly matching TRBD1 (5 bases). The V end was cut by 7 bases, the J end by 0 bases, with 25 bases between. Germline values: CDR1 SGHVS, CDR2 FNYEAQ. The CDR3 consists of 19 residues. The CDR3: CASTPYGGDSQYSGNTIYF. In DNA, the CDR3 is TGTGCCAGCACCCCTTACGGCGGAGACAGTCAATACTCTGGAAACACCATATATTTT.